The 10 T cell receptor beta chains presented below share a single source sample, sequenced in a study of response to subunit inactivated influenza vaccine. TCRdb used MiXCR to reprocess the RT-PCR reads, holding one entry per CDR3 protein. The sample shows around 520,000 distinct CDR3 sequences, over 25% of them seen only once. The starting material was CD4+ T cells sorted from PBMCs, obtained about 5 days after vaccination. The receptors were gathered from a man aged 50 or older who received an inactivated influenza vaccine.

The chain is built from TRBV2 and TRBJ2-7, with 12 bases matching TRBD2. Germline loops: CDR1 SNHLY, CDR2 FYNNEI. Losses at the gene ends were 6 bases for V and 0 bases for J; bases not matched to a gene: 6. The CDR3 loop spans 16 amino acids. The CDR3: CASSQLTSGSSYEQYF. DNA for the CDR3: TGTGCCAGCAGCCAACTGACTAGCGGGAGCTCCTACGAGCAGTACTTC.

This clonotype was observed a handful of times. The CDR3 loop reads CASSPGQGWGTGELFF. The CDR3 bases are TGTGCCAGCAGCCCCGGGCAAGGCTGGGGCACCGGGGAGCTGTTTTTT. V is TRBV28 and J is TRBJ2-2; D call uncertain. The CDR3 runs 16 residues. Germline CDR1 and CDR2: MDHEN and SYDVKM. V lost 6 bases and J 4 bases, leaving 18 bases between the germline ends.

This clonotype was counted a few times. The chain couples TRBV9 to TRBJ2-2; 9 bases line up with TRBD2. This CDR3 contains 17 residues. Germline V CDR1 and CDR2: SGDLS, YYNGEE. The junction had 8 bases not matched to a gene; V was cut back by 3 bases and J by 2 bases. The CDR3 region is CASSARSTSGNTGELFF. CDR3 bases: TGTGCCAGCAGCGCCCGGTCGACTAGCGGAAACACCGGGGAGCTGTTTTTT. Based on the CDR3 plus reference TRBV9 and TRBJ2-2, the full variable domain is DSGVTQTPKHLITATGQRVTLRCSPRSGDLSVYWYQQSLDQGLQFLIQYYNGEERAKGNILERFSAQQFPDLHSELNLSSLELGDSALYFCASSARSTSGNTGELFFGEGSRLTVL.

This clonotype occurred a few times. The gene calls are TRBV4-1 and TRBJ1-2; the match to TRBD1 covers 7 bases. The CDR3 extends over 16 amino acids. With 2 bases clipped from V and 4 bases from J, the junction kept 10 bases outside the gene matches. Germline loops: CDR1 MGHRA, CDR2 YSYEKL. This CDR3 reads CASSQRDSPGFYGYTF. DNA for the CDR3: TGCGCCAGCAGCCAAAGGGACAGTCCGGGTTTCTATGGCTACACCTTC.

This clonotype was observed a handful of times. The V call is TRBV11-2, the J call TRBJ2-3; D unclear. Germline V gene sequence: CDR1 SGHAT, CDR2 FQNNGV. Trimming took 10 bases from V and 1 from J, leaving 12 bases between them. This CDR3 has 13 residues. CDR3 DNA sequence: TGTGCCACCTCTAAAGTCGGCACAGATACGCAGTATTTT. Translating gives CATSKVGTDTQYF.

The V and J genes are TRBV6-2 or TRBV6-3 and TRBJ1-1, with D maybe TRBD1 (5 bases). The V end lost 5 bases, the J end lost 0 bases, and 13 bases lay between the germline ends. Looked up from germline, CDR1 is MNHEY and CDR2 is SVGEGT. This CDR3 has 15 amino acids. In DNA form, the CDR3 reads TGTGCCAGCAGTCGGAGTGGGGGGATGAACACTGAAGCTTTCTTT. It translates to CASSRSGGMNTEAFF.

A few counts support this clonotype. This chain links TRBV11-3 with TRBJ2-5, with D perhaps TRBD1 (6 bases). CDR1 and CDR2 (germline): SGHNT, YENEEA. The CDR3 has 14 residues. V gave up 5 bases and J gave up 5 bases, with 15 bases separating them. CDR3 sequence reads: CASSPGAGTETQYF. Here the CDR3 DNA reads TGTGCCAGCAGCCCAGGGGCAGGGACGGAGACCCAGTACTTC.

The chain carries TRBV19 and TRBJ2-7; TRBD2 aligns across 9 bases. Germline trimming cut 5 bases from V and 2 bases from J; bases unmatched to any gene: 7. Looked up from germline, CDR1 is LNHDA and CDR2 is SQIVND (reference sequence). The CDR3 has 15 residues. CDR3 bases: TGTGCCAGTAGTTTTGGACTAGCGCTCACCTACGAGCAGTACTTC. Translating gives CASSFGLALTYEQYF.

The J gene is TRBJ2-7, the V gene TRBV6-2 or TRBV6-3; D is unresolved. Between the trimmed V and J ends, which lost 7 bases and 2 bases, there was a span of 15 bases. The CDR3 has 14 amino acids. Germline V gene data show CDR1 as MNHEY and CDR2 as SVGEGT. CDR3 sequence: CASNMRGGPYEQYF. As DNA, the CDR3 is TGTGCCAGCAACATGCGAGGTGGGCCCTACGAGCAGTACTTC.

For the CDR3, the DNA is TGTGCCAGCTCACCACTTGGGGGCCCAGAGACCCAGTACTTC. Translating gives CASSPLGGPETQYF. The chain uses TRBV18 and TRBJ2-5; TRBD1 might be the D (6 bases). V lost 1 base and J 4 bases, leaving 10 bases between the germline ends. Looked up from germline, CDR1 is KGHSH and CDR2 is LQKENI. The CDR3 contains 14 residues. Full variable domain (outside the CDR3, taken from reference TRBV18 and TRBJ2-5): NAGVMQNPRHLVRRRGQEARLRCSPMKGHSHVYWYRQLPEEGLKFMVYLQKENIIDESGMPKERFSAEFPKEGPSILRIQQVVRGDSAAYFCASSPLGGPETQYFGPGTRLLVL.